The entry below describes one T cell receptor (beta chain). The specificity of this receptor is unknown. Base qualities were left out, and no much larger clone turns up one base away. V is pared back by 0 bases and J by 4 bases, with 7 bases lying between the germline termini. The germline V gene provides CDR1 MNHEY and CDR2 SVGAGI. Taken from cysteine to phenylalanine, the CDR3 has 14 residues. CDR3 DNA only is kept here, 42 bases in frame from base 1. The library was produced with the immunoSEQ multiplex PCR assay. DNA from the CD4+ T cells that had been cultured and isolated underwent TCR beta CDR3 sequencing. The study's processing was this. Non-productive TCR sequences were removed, reads were trimmed to the CDR3 region, and CDR3s of at least 7 amino acids were retained. Antigen-specific clonotypes were identified using the MANAFEST web app by comparison of expansion in peptide wells against reference cultures. To count as positive, a clone had to show expansion at FDR<0.05 compared with the reference and with all other wells, an odds ratio above 5, and a frequency above 0.1% in two replicate wells. A clonotype was defined as cross-reactive if the clonotype was significantly expanded both in SARS-CoV-2 spike wells and in at least one common cold coronavirus spike condition. CDR3 similarity was assessed by Levenshtein distance with the stringdist R package, and unrooted trees were built with ape in R 3.6.1. TCRdb retrieved this table from immuneACCESS and kept in-frame rearrangements only. Not all clones are present; in checked studies, unresolved V genes account for under half, and no reason is known for the remainder. From that table come the V and J calls and clone size; the DNA was used to work out D and trimming. The table for this sample lists roughly 60,000 clones; under 75% of them were counted only once. Around 19% of the sample is held by the ten biggest clonotypes.

These data come from a study of vaccination effects on CD4 cells after COVID-19 (dated 2022 in TCRdb). For the wider study: Each participant received two doses of an mRNA SARS-CoV-2 vaccine, either BNT162b2 or mRNA-1273. The study compared SARS-CoV-2 spike-specific CD4+ TCR repertoires before and after mRNA vaccination in COVID-19 convalescent patients and infection-naive vaccine recipients. The full study included roughly 10 COVID-19 convalescent patients and a few SARS-CoV-2-naive healthy vaccine recipients. Cultures from other donors in the study were sequenced with the Oncomine TCR Beta short-read assay on an Illumina iSeq 100. General findings and caveats noted by the study authors: The study was limited by a small number of convalescent patients, and early post-infection timepoints were lacking. Marked clonal contraction was observed in both infection-induced and vaccine-induced clones at late post-vaccination timepoints, consistent with waning T cell responses. In healthy vaccine recipients, vaccine-induced clones were almost all SARS-CoV-2 mono-reactive, with only 1 of 255 being cross-reactive with common cold coronaviruses.

In the ViraFEST assay, PBMC were stimulated with viral peptide pools, and TCR sequencing was then used to find antigen-specific CD4+ T cell clonotypes based on their expansion. After about 9 days of culture, CD4+ T cells were isolated with the EasySep CD4+ T cell isolation kit. None of the healthy vaccine recipients had a prior SARS-CoV-2 infection, which was confirmed by nucleocapsid antibody tests that came back negative both before and after vaccination. About 1.8 million PBMC per well were cultured with 9 to 10 ug/ml peptides in IMDM containing around 5.3% human AB serum, approximately 9.9 IU/ml IL-2 and gentamicin. On days 3 and 7, half of the culture medium was replaced with fresh IL-2-containing medium. Unless noted otherwise, every peptide stimulation condition was cultured in triplicate wells. Using Ficoll-Paque Plus gradient centrifugation, PBMC were separated from whole blood and then either used fresh or cryopreserved at -140C. Overlapping peptide pools spanned the spike proteins of SARS-CoV-2 and the common cold coronaviruses HCoV-NL63, HCoV-OC43 and HCoV-229E. The QIAamp micro DNA kit was used to extract genomic DNA from the cultured CD4+ T cells.

The receptor comes from a human donor who received a COVID-19 vaccine. Recombination linked TRBV6-5 to TRBJ2-1, with TRBD2 tentatively as D gene (5 bases match). The material was CD4+ T cells from PBMCs cultured with SARS-CoV-2 spike peptides, obtained before COVID-19 vaccination. The label giving this sample's cell subset or site can be read as: SARS-CoV-2 spike overlapping peptide pool stimulation. The CDR3 sequence is CASSYSEVYNEQFF. At the DNA level, the sequence is TGTGCCAGCAGTTACTCGGAGGTGTACAATGAGCAGTTCTTC.